The 23 T cell receptor beta chains listed next were all sequenced from one sample in a study of patients and donors after allogeneic stem cell transplantation. MiXCR, applied by TCRdb to the RT-PCR reads, yields one record per CDR3 protein. This table holds more than 850,000 distinct CDR3 sequences, about a sixth found once. Sequencing input: blood, either unsorted or a sorted T cell fraction (not recorded which). The receptor source for this set is a human donor who was either an allogeneic HSCT recipient or a stem cell or donor lymphocyte infusion donor (not recorded which). It is not recorded whose cells these are; they may come from a transplant donor.

The rearrangement joins TRBV7-8 to TRBJ1-6; D unresolved. The germline V and J ends were trimmed by 1 base and 3 bases, with 10 bases remaining between them. CDR3 length: 16 residues. Germline lookup yields CDR1 SGHVS and CDR2 FQNEAQ. The CDR3 region is CASSLEFVHYNSPLHF. Here the CDR3 DNA reads TGTGCCAGCAGCTTAGAGTTCGTCCACTATAATTCACCCCTCCACTTT.

The V gene is TRBV30, the J gene TRBJ2-3; D might be TRBD2 (6 bases). This CDR3 region has 15 residues. Trimming cost V 0 bases and J 0 bases, with 10 bases left between them. Germline CDR1 reads GTSNPN; CDR2 reads SVGIG (reference sequence). The CDR3 DNA is TGTGCCTGGAGTGTACCCGGGGGTAGCACAGATACGCAGTATTTT. This gives the protein CAWSVPGGSTDTQYF.

This clonotype was detected a few times. The chain carries TRBV6-4 and TRBJ2-6, with 12 bases lining up with TRBD2. V dropped 6 bases and J dropped 0; count of bases not matched to a gene: 3. Germline CDR1 reads MRHNA; CDR2 reads SNTAGT. CDR3 size: 17 residues. The CDR3 loop reads CASSLTSGGSGANVLTF. The CDR3 DNA reads as TGTGCCAGCAGCCTGACTAGCGGGGGCTCTGGGGCCAACGTCCTGACTTTC.

The DNA of the CDR3 is TGTGCCAGCTCGACTACAGCGTATAATTCACCCCTCCACTTT. This translates into CASSTTAYNSPLHF. The genes are TRBV18 and TRBJ1-6; unclear D gene. CDR1 KGHSH and CDR2 LQKENI come from the germline V gene. Trimming removed 6 bases at V and 4 bases at J, with 10 bases between. This CDR3 comprises 14 residues.

This clonotype has more than one count but fewer than ten. V is TRBV24-1 and J is TRBJ1-5; 8 nucleotides agree with TRBD1. The length of the CDR3 is 16 residues. V trimming: 4 bases; J trimming: 2 bases; junction bases outside the gene matches: 6. Per the germline V gene, CDR1 is KGHDR and CDR2 is SFDVKD. The CDR3 coding sequence is TGTGCCACCAGTGAGAGACAGGGGTTGGGCAATCAGCCCCAGCATTTT. Its translation: CATSERQGLGNQPQHF.

This clonotype appeared once. The chain recombines TRBV7-8 with TRBJ2-7, with no clear D. The CDR3 sequence is 11 residues long. Germline values: CDR1 SGHVS, CDR2 FQNEAQ. V lost 5 bases to trimming and J lost 4 bases, with 6 bases between them. The CDR3 reads CASSTEYEQYF. For the CDR3, the DNA is TGTGCCAGCAGCACCGAGTACGAGCAGTACTTC.

This clonotype was seen more than once but under ten times. This rearrangement joins TRBV4-2 to TRBJ1-1; TRBD1 agrees at 7 bases. V gave up 2 bases and J gave up 0 bases; unmatched junction bases: 9. This CDR3 has 17 amino acids. Germline V gene data show CDR1 as LGHNA and CDR2 as YNFKEQ. CDR3 sequence (DNA): TGTGCCAGCAGCCAACCTCTCGGACAGGCTATGAACACTGAAGCTTTCTTT. Residues: CASSQPLGQAMNTEAFF.

The chain uses TRBV11-2 and TRBJ1-1; D ambiguous. The CDR3 spans 14 residues. The germline V gene has CDR1 SGHAT and CDR2 FQNNGV. Trimming cost V 0 bases and J 1 base, with 6 bases left between them. CDR3 protein: CASSLDWANTEAFF. The CDR3 bases are TGTGCCAGCAGCTTAGATTGGGCGAACACTGAAGCTTTCTTT.

The table lists this clonotype with a few counts. The rearrangement uses TRBV12-3 or TRBV12-4 and TRBJ2-3, with 9 bases lining up with TRBD2. Trimming cost V 4 bases and J 1 base; bases outside gene matches: 0. CDR3 length: 14 amino acids. CDR3 in DNA: TGTGCCAGCAGTTGGACTAGCGGCACAGATACGCAGTATTTT. This translates into CASSWTSGTDTQYF.

In its sample, this clonotype was seen a few times. This sequence joins TRBV18 and TRBJ1-5; 8 bases line up with TRBD1. Germline assignment: CDR1 KGHSH and CDR2 LQKENI. V was clipped by 6 bases and J by 7 bases; unmatched bases: 5. This CDR3 contains 13 residues. The CDR3 protein is CASSDRGDQPQHF. CDR3 coding DNA: TGTGCCAGCTCTGACAGGGGCGACCAGCCCCAGCATTTT.

V is TRBV9 and J is TRBJ2-1, with D possibly TRBD2 on 6 matching bases. The CDR3 runs 16 residues. Germline V gene sequence: CDR1 SGDLS, CDR2 YYNGEE. V lost 0 bases and J 2 bases, leaving 12 bases between the germline ends. The CDR3 spells CASSVEAGTAYNEQFF. The CDR3 bases are TGTGCCAGCAGCGTAGAGGCGGGGACGGCCTACAATGAGCAGTTCTTC.

Written as DNA, the CDR3 is TGTGCCAGCAGCCAACGGAGCGGGTGGTACAATGAGCAGTTCTTC. Translation gives CASSQRSGWYNEQFF. The V and J genes are TRBV14 and TRBJ2-1, with a possible D match to TRBD2 (6 bases). Germline-derived CDR1 and CDR2 are SGHDN and FVKESK. Trimming pared 2 bases from V and 4 bases from J, leaving 12 bases between. The CDR3 has 15 residues.

This chain uses TRBV4-3 with TRBJ1-2; possible D gene TRBD1, 5 bases. Trimming removed 0 bases at V and 6 bases at J, with 11 bases between. The CDR3 length is 14 residues. Germline CDR1 and CDR2: LGHNA and YSLEER. CDR3 sequence reads: CASSQDWGVHGYTF. In DNA, the CDR3 is TGCGCCAGCAGCCAAGATTGGGGGGTCCATGGCTACACCTTC.

The V gene is TRBV15, the J gene TRBJ2-2; no reliable D call. The ends were cut back, 1 base at V and 6 bases at J, with 12 bases in the middle. The germline CDR1 and CDR2 sequences are LNHNV and YYDKDF (reference sequence). The CDR3 runs to 15 residues. The CDR3 region has the DNA TGTGCCACCAGCAGAGCCGGGTCCGTCCCCGGGGAGCTGTTTTTT. Protein sequence: CATSRAGSVPGELFF.

This clonotype showed up just a few times. The genes are TRBV20-1 and TRBJ2-7, with TRBD1 matching over 9 bases. Losses at the gene ends were 6 bases for V and 1 base for J; bases not matched to a gene: 7. The CDR3 is 14 amino acids. Germline V gene lookup returns CDR1 DFQATT and CDR2 SNEGSKA (reference sequence). CDR3: CSAALGTGSYEQYF. CDR3 nucleotide sequence: TGCAGTGCAGCTCTCGGGACAGGGTCCTACGAGCAGTACTTC.

The J gene is TRBJ2-1, the V gene TRBV11-2; the D gene is possibly TRBD1 (5 bases). Trimming cost V 1 base and J 5 bases, with 21 bases left between them. The CDR3 has 18 amino acids. The germline V gene encodes CDR1 SGHAT and CDR2 FQNNGV. The CDR3 sequence: CASSLGGPGSLMDNEQFF. The CDR3 DNA is TGTGCCAGCAGCTTAGGAGGTCCAGGGTCTTTGATGGACAATGAGCAGTTCTTC.

The table lists this clonotype with a few counts. The chain employs TRBV5-1 and TRBJ2-1; D tentatively reads TRBD1 or TRBD2 (6 bases each). The V end was cut by 2 bases, the J end by 6 bases, with 18 bases between. The CDR3 spans 16 residues. Germline lookup yields CDR1 SGHRS and CDR2 YFSETQ. CDR3 loop: CASSLLRGRLPNEQFF. CDR3 sequence (DNA): TGCGCCAGCAGCTTACTGAGGGGGAGGCTCCCCAATGAGCAGTTCTTC.

This chain connects TRBV20-1 to TRBJ2-5; 8 bases are a match to TRBD2. The V gene end was trimmed by 0 bases and the J gene end by 0 bases; junction bases not matched to a gene: 6. Germline-derived CDR1 and CDR2 are DFQATT and SNEGSKA (reference sequence). The CDR3 sequence is 16 residues long. CDR3 sequence: CSARDQGLVYQETQYF. The CDR3 DNA follows: TGCAGTGCTAGAGATCAGGGACTAGTGTACCAAGAGACCCAGTACTTC.

The chain has TRBV2 and TRBJ2-6; the D is unclear. The CDR3 covers 16 residues. The V end lost 2 bases, the J end lost 0 bases, and 8 bases lay between the germline ends. In germline, CDR1 is SNHLY, CDR2 FYNNEI. CDR3 nucleotides: TGTGCCAGCAGTGAACTGGGTTCCTCTGGGGCCAACGTCCTGACTTTC. Protein sequence: CASSELGSSGANVLTF.

CDR3 sequence reads: CASSIASGRFYEQYF. The CDR3 nucleotides read TGTGCCAGTAGTATAGCTAGCGGGAGGTTCTACGAGCAGTACTTC. The gene calls are TRBV19 and TRBJ2-7; 11 bases match TRBD2. In germline, CDR1 is LNHDA, CDR2 SQIVND (reference sequence). The CDR3 runs 15 residues. V was clipped by 1 base and J by 3 bases; unmatched bases: 2.

This clonotype was counted many times. The chain combines TRBV10-3 with TRBJ2-3; 9 bases align to TRBD2. This CDR3 region has 15 residues. The germline V gene has CDR1 ENHRY and CDR2 SYGVKD. V shed 6 bases, J shed 2 bases, and the junction held 6 bases outside the gene matches. The CDR3 sequence is CAISLAGAVTDTQYF. The DNA of the CDR3 is TGTGCCATCAGCTTAGCGGGAGCGGTCACAGATACGCAGTATTTT.

This clonotype showed up just a few times. The chain has TRBV6-1 and TRBJ1-1, with a tentative D call TRBD1 (6 bases). Trimming took 5 bases from V and 7 from J, leaving 17 bases between them. Germline V gene lookup returns CDR1 MNHNS and CDR2 SASEGT. The CDR3 has 14 amino acids. CDR3: CASSPRGRVGEAFF. Written as DNA, the CDR3 is TGTGCCAGCAGTCCCCGGGGGCGCGTCGGTGAAGCTTTCTTT.

This clonotype was seen more than once but under ten times. The chain links TRBV10-3 to TRBJ2-7; D is unclear. Trimming removed 4 bases at V and 4 bases at J, with 11 bases between. CDR3 length: 13 residues. Germline CDR1 reads ENHRY; CDR2 reads SYGVKD. CDR3 loop: CAISGRALYEQYF. The CDR3 DNA sequence: TGTGCCATCAGTGGACGGGCCCTATACGAGCAGTACTTC.